These 3 T cell receptor beta chains originate from one sample sequenced in a study of shared clonotypes between healthy human individuals. The method was immunoSEQ multiplex PCR; TCRdb's version includes in-frame clones alone and lacks a portion of them. The sample contains about 580,000 clones, more than 95% of which appear only once. Naive CD8 cells, CD45RO-negative and positively selected for CCR7, excluded terminally differentiated effector memory CD45RA+ cells. The sample was naive CD8+ T cells sorted from blood. These receptors were obtained from a man aged 25 to 40 in good health.

The chain combines TRBV7-6 with TRBJ2-7; possibly TRBD2 for D (6 bases). The CDR3 sequence is 15 residues long. V was trimmed by 5 bases and J by 3 bases, leaving 17 bases between them. Germline CDR1 SGHVS, CDR2 FNYEAQ. For the CDR3, the DNA is TGTGCCAGCAGCAAGGAGCGGGCCCCAGGCTACGAGCAGTACTTC. Encoded protein: CASSKERAPGYEQYF.

V is TRBV7-8 and J is TRBJ2-7; possibly TRBD1 or TRBD2 for D (5 bases each). Trimming took off 2 bases at V and 11 bases at J, with 22 bases between the two ends. Germline assignment: CDR1 SGHVS and CDR2 FQNEAQ. This CDR3 comprises 15 residues. The CDR3 reads CASSLSTGGSSPEYF. Written as DNA, the CDR3 is TGTGCCAGCAGCTTATCTACTGGGGGATCTTCTCCCGAGTACTTC.

The V call is TRBV19, the J call TRBJ2-7; 11 nucleotides agree with TRBD1. V lost 3 bases, J lost 5 bases, and 3 bases stayed unmatched. The CDR3 runs to 14 residues. The germline V gene encodes CDR1 LNHDA and CDR2 SQIVND (reference sequence). This chain's CDR3 is CASSMGTGGNEQYF. The CDR3 nucleotides read TGTGCCAGTAGTATGGGGACAGGGGGTAACGAGCAGTACTTC.